These 25 T cell receptor beta chains were all obtained from the same sample, sequenced in a study of T-cell reconstitution after alpha-beta-depleted transplantation in children (dated by TCRdb to about 2016). Library preparation employed PCR. The data were produced on an Illumina HiSeq 2500. Molecular barcoding was employed in the preparation of TCR libraries, with unique molecular identifiers being used to normalize TCRbeta repertoire quantification. TCRdb's own reprocessing of the public reads used fastp at Q25 and MiXCR and kept productive beta chains. CDR3 protein sequences are deduplicated, and each keeps its most common genes and DNA. The sample has hundreds of thousands of distinct CDR3 sequences on record, around a tenth of them singletons. Clones ranked in the top ten supply around 22% of the sample. The treatment or condition label of this sample denotes: allogeneic hematopoietic cell transplantation with graft depleted of TCRalphabeta T cells and CD19 B cells.

The sample was peripheral blood, taken 180 days after TCRalphabeta/CD19-depleted stem cell transplant. The origin of the receptors is a male patient between 2 and 10 years old who had a stem cell transplant for chronic granulomatous disease, so the T cells may come from the graft donor.

In regard to this clonotype: Given a much more abundant clone one base away, this may be a read error. The chain links TRBV20-1 to TRBJ2-7; 10 nucleotides agree with TRBD2. The CDR3 loop spans 14 amino acids. Germline values: CDR1 DFQATT, CDR2 SNEGSKA (reference sequence). The CDR3 sequence is CSAQFTSGNYEQSF. CDR3 nucleotide sequence: TGCAGTGCTCAATTTACTAGCGGGAATTACGAGCAGTCCTTC.

This clonotype was observed at least ten times. The rearrangement links TRBV20-1 to TRBJ2-7; a weak D match, TRBD1 (5 bases). With 1 base removed from V and 0 bases from J, the gap between germline ends came to 16 bases. Germline V gene sequence: CDR1 DFQATT, CDR2 SNEGSKA (reference sequence). This CDR3 spans 16 amino acids. Here the CDR3 DNA reads TGCAGTGCTAGAGGGTCTGAAGGGGCTAGCTCCTACGAGCAGTACTTC. Translated: CSARGSEGASSYEQYF.

The gene calls are TRBV2 and TRBJ1-5, with 8 bases identical to TRBD1. Losses at the gene ends were 4 bases for V and 7 bases for J; bases not matched to a gene: 9. This CDR3 is 15 amino acids long. Germline CDR1 SNHLY, CDR2 FYNNEI. The CDR3 nucleotides are TGTGCCAGCAGTGGGGGACAGGCATGGGAACAGCCCCAGCATTTT. As protein: CASSGGQAWEQPQHF.

Ten or more counts support this clonotype. V gene TRBV29-1 combines with J gene TRBJ1-6, with a tentative D call TRBD1 (6 bases). This CDR3 spans 15 amino acids. Germline-derived CDR1 and CDR2 are SQVTM and ANQGSEA. The V end was cut by 4 bases, the J end by 5 bases, with 15 bases between. The CDR3 bases are TGCAGCGTTGCGGGGGGGGGCGTCCATAATTCACCCCTCCACTTT. Translation: CSVAGGGVHNSPLHF.

The chain has TRBV29-1 and TRBJ1-1; D ambiguous. In germline, CDR1 is SQVTM, CDR2 ANQGSEA. The V gene lost 5 bases and the J gene lost 1 base, with 11 bases spanning the gap. The CDR3 consists of 13 residues. The CDR3 region is CSVTWAENTEAFF. CDR3 sequence (DNA): TGCAGCGTTACTTGGGCAGAGAACACTGAAGCTTTCTTT.

This clonotype was detected ten times or more. The chain has TRBV25-1 and TRBJ2-7; 8 bases agree with TRBD2. CDR3 length: 14 residues. Germline V CDR1 and CDR2: MGHDK, SYGVNS. V was clipped by 2 bases and J by 5 bases; unmatched bases: 5. The chain's CDR3 is CASSERREDDEQYF. The CDR3, as DNA: TGTGCCAGCAGTGAAAGGCGGGAGGATGACGAGCAGTACTTC.

This clonotype was observed at least ten times. The gene calls are TRBV7-2 and TRBJ1-1; 7 bases match TRBD1. The germline gives CDR1 SGHTA, CDR2 FQGNSA. V shed 4 bases, J shed 8 bases, and the junction held 10 bases outside the gene matches. The CDR3 spans 14 residues. CDR3 amino acids: CASSSWTGRTEAFF. The CDR3 bases are TGTGCCAGCAGCTCGTGGACAGGCCGCACGGAAGCTTTCTTT.

This clonotype came up many times. The rearrangement links TRBV20-1 to TRBJ2-3, with 8 positions matching TRBD2. V was clipped by 3 bases and J by 1 base; unmatched bases: 6. CDR1 DFQATT and CDR2 SNEGSKA come from the germline V gene (reference sequence). The CDR3 totals 15 residues. For the CDR3, the DNA is TGCAGTGCTAGGTCCCCGGGGGGGGGCACAGATACGCAGTATTTT. The encoded protein is CSARSPGGGTDTQYF.

This clonotype was found many times. The chain combines TRBV20-1 with TRBJ2-1, with 7 bases fitting TRBD2. The V gene end was trimmed by 1 base and the J gene end by 8 bases; junction bases not matched to a gene: 8. The length of the CDR3 is 14 residues. Germline values: CDR1 DFQATT, CDR2 SNEGSKA (reference sequence). The CDR3 DNA is TGCAGTGCTAGAGTCCAAGCGGGGTCAGATGAGCAGTTCTTC. Amino acid sequence: CSARVQAGSDEQFF.

A note on this clonotype: In this CDR3 the conserved last residue, phenylalanine or tryptophan, is missing, so a read error is likely. The V call is TRBV20-1, the J call TRBJ2-1, with a possible D match to TRBD2 (6 bases). Germline V lookup: CDR1 DFQATT, CDR2 SNEGSKA (reference sequence). The CDR3 loop spans 13 amino acids. CDR3 sequence reads: CSARGGSYNEQFL. In DNA, the CDR3 is TGCAGTGCAAGAGGAGGGTCCTACAATGAGCAGTTCCTC.

This chain joins TRBV5-6 and TRBJ2-3; 14 bases map to TRBD2. J lost 2 bases, V lost 4 bases, and 6 bases had no gene match. Looked up from germline, CDR1 is SGHDT and CDR2 is YYEEEE. CDR3 length: 17 residues. CDR3 region: CASSLGTSGRYTDTQYF. CDR3 DNA: TGTGCCAGCAGCCTCGGGACTAGCGGGAGATACACAGATACGCAGTATTTT.

This clonotype was seen repeatedly, ten times or more. V usage is TRBV12-3 or TRBV12-4 and J usage is TRBJ2-7; D perhaps matches TRBD1 (6 bases). CDR3 size: 14 residues. The V end was cut by 3 bases, the J end by 3 bases, with 12 bases between. CDR3 sequence (DNA): TGTGCCAGCAGTTTTGGCCGGGACATCTACGAGCAGTACTTC. This gives the protein CASSFGRDIYEQYF.

This clonotype was seen ten or more times. V and J are TRBV5-5 and TRBJ2-7; 7 bases are shared with TRBD2. This CDR3 has 11 residues. V gave up 8 bases and J gave up 7 bases; unmatched junction bases: 6. Germline CDR1 SGHKS, CDR2 YYEKEE (reference sequence). The CDR3 nucleotides read TGTGCCAGTACCGCCGGGAGGGAGCAGTACTTC. It encodes CASTAGREQYF. The full variable domain, completed using reference TRBV5-5 and TRBJ2-7, is DAGVTQSPTHLIKTRGQQVTLRCSPISGHKSVSWYQQVLGQGPQFIFQYYEKEERGRGNFPDRFSARQFPNYSSELNVNALLLGDSALYLCASTAGREQYFGPGTRLTVT.

This clonotype was detected many times. This rearrangement joins TRBV7-9 to TRBJ1-1; possibly TRBD1 for D (5 bases). Trimming cost V 3 bases and J 1 base, with 18 bases left between them. This CDR3 comprises 17 residues. CDR1 and CDR2 from the germline V gene are SEHNR and FQNEAQ (reference sequence). The CDR3 DNA is TGTGCCAGCAGCTTGCGCTCCGGGGACGGCGGGAACACTGAAGCTTTCTTT. It yields the protein CASSLRSGDGGNTEAFF.

This clonotype was seen at least ten times. The gene calls are TRBV29-1 and TRBJ2-7; 12 bases are a match to TRBD2. The length of the CDR3 is 19 residues. Per the germline V gene, CDR1 is SQVTM and CDR2 is ANQGSEA. V shed 6 bases and J 0 bases; nucleotides not matched to a gene: 18. The CDR3 sequence: CSVPPRQSTSGSSSYEQYF. DNA of the CDR3: TGCAGCGTCCCACCCAGGCAGTCGACTAGCGGGAGCAGCTCCTACGAGCAGTACTTC.

At least ten counts were recorded for this clonotype. This chain links TRBV6-2 or TRBV6-3 with TRBJ2-1; 11 bases align to TRBD2. There are 16 residues in the CDR3. Germline CDR1 is MNHEY and CDR2 is SVGEGT. Trimming cost V 4 bases and J 5 bases; bases outside gene matches: 7. The CDR3 region has the DNA TGTGCCAGCAGTTTCCAGACTAGCGGGACTGACAATGAGCAGTTCTTC. It translates to CASSFQTSGTDNEQFF.

At least ten counts were recorded for this clonotype. The chain recombines TRBV12-3 or TRBV12-4 with TRBJ2-1; 10 bases are shared with TRBD2. The CDR3 is 16 residues long. V shed 6 bases, J shed 0 bases, and the junction held 5 bases outside the gene matches. The CDR3 DNA reads TGTGCCAGCAGCCTTAGCGGGAGGTACTCCTACAATGAGCAGTTCTTC. It is translated as CASSLSGRYSYNEQFF.

There are many counts of this clonotype. The chain combines TRBV7-9 with TRBJ2-5; possible D gene TRBD1, 6 bases. Trimming removed 5 bases at V and 4 bases at J, with 17 bases between. CDR3 length equals 15 residues. In germline, CDR1 is SEHNR, CDR2 FQNEAQ (reference sequence). The chain's CDR3 is CASSPYGQFRETQYF. The CDR3 DNA reads TGTGCCAGCAGCCCGTATGGACAGTTCCGAGAGACCCAGTACTTC.

Many counts were recorded for this clonotype. This rearrangement joins TRBV6-1 to TRBJ2-1; TRBD1 or TRBD2 may be the D gene (5 bases each). Trimming took off 2 bases at V and 0 bases at J, with 11 bases between the two ends. Germline V lookup: CDR1 MNHNS, CDR2 SASEGT. CDR3 length: 16 amino acids. CDR3 bases: TGTGCCAGCAGTGAAAGGGACCCCAGCTCCTACAATGAGCAGTTCTTC. This encodes CASSERDPSSYNEQFF.

This clonotype was seen many times. V gene TRBV12-3 or TRBV12-4 combines with J gene TRBJ2-3; D is perhaps TRBD1 (6 bases). This CDR3 is 15 amino acids long. Trimming pared 5 bases from V and 0 bases from J, leaving 12 bases between. As DNA, the CDR3 is TGTGCCAGCAGTACAGGGCAATCTAGCACAGATACGCAGTATTTT. This sequence encodes CASSTGQSSTDTQYF.

This clonotype was seen repeatedly, ten times or more. The V and J genes are TRBV20-1 and TRBJ2-4; TRBD1 aligns across 8 bases. J gave up 5 bases and V 4 bases, and 13 bases lay outside the gene matches. CDR3 length: 16 amino acids. Germline V gene data show CDR1 as DFQATT and CDR2 as SNEGSKA (reference sequence). Written as DNA, the CDR3 is TGCAGTGCTAATCACGGACAGGGAGGTTCTCAAAACATTCAGTACTTC. As protein: CSANHGQGGSQNIQYF.

This clonotype showed up many times. The rearrangement uses TRBV7-8 and TRBJ1-4, with D uncertain. In germline, CDR1 is SGHVS, CDR2 FQNEAQ. Trimming cost V 5 bases and J 11 bases, with 15 bases left between them. This CDR3 is built from 13 residues. The CDR3 DNA reads TGTGCCAGCAGCGTTCTCGACGTGGGGAAACTGTTTTTT. Amino acid sequence: CASSVLDVGKLFF.

Ten or more counts support this clonotype. This chain joins TRBV29-1 and TRBJ2-1; the match to TRBD2 covers 9 bases. The length of the CDR3 is 16 residues. The V and J ends lost 2 bases and 8 bases, in that order; junction bases with no gene match: 13. Germline CDR1 reads SQVTM; CDR2 reads ANQGSEA. The CDR3 region has the DNA TGCAGCGTTGAACCCCTCGCGGGAGGGCTCGTCGATGAGCAGTTCTTC. Its protein product is CSVEPLAGGLVDEQFF.

This clonotype was detected ten times or more. This sequence joins TRBV4-1 and TRBJ2-7; 7 nucleotides align to TRBD2. J gave up 6 bases and V 1 base, and 9 bases lay outside the gene matches. Germline-derived CDR1 and CDR2 are MGHRA and YSYEKL. The CDR3 has 15 amino acids. This CDR3 reads CASSQGLAEPSEQYF. The CDR3 DNA reads TGCGCCAGCAGCCAAGGACTAGCAGAACCTTCCGAGCAGTACTTC.

This clonotype was seen repeatedly, ten times or more. This chain links TRBV5-1 with TRBJ2-2, with 7 bases fitting TRBD1. Germline V lookup: CDR1 SGHRS, CDR2 YFSETQ. Trimming removed 0 bases from V and 7 bases from J; junction bases left unmatched: 6. This CDR3 comprises 15 residues. The CDR3 region has the DNA TGCGCCAGCAGCTTGGAAGGGGGCGCGAACGGGGAGCTGTTTTTT. As protein: CASSLEGGANGELFF.